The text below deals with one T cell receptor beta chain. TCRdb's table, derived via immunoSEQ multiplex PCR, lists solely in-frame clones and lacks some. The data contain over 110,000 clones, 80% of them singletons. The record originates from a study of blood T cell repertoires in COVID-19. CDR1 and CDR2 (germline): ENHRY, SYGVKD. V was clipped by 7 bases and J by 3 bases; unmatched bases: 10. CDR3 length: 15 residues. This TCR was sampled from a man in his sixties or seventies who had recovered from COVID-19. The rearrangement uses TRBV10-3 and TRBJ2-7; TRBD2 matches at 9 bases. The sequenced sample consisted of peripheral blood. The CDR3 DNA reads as TGTGCCATCACTGTACGACTAGCGGATCACTACGAGCAGTACTTC. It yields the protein CAITVRLADHYEQYF.